In its sample, the clone carrying this TCR beta chain is medium-sized. The target antigen is unknown. TCRdb independently ran MiXCR on the RACE reads; one entry per CDR3 protein. The table records 180,000 or so distinct CDR3 sequences, approximately 20% of them present only once. This CDR3 contains 13 residues. The germline gives CDR1 SGHVS, CDR2 FNYEAQ. Trimming took off 4 bases at V and 2 bases at J, with 8 bases between the two ends. This sample was taken from a study of human T cells and chemical hapten exposure. Study-level points and caveats: Expanded TCRs were compared with controls, and the expanded TCRs formed significantly more large CDR3 similarity clusters.

Time point here: patch test 1, 2 weeks after DPC sensitization. Documented treatment: therapeutic diphenylcyclopropenone sensitization with weekly scalp DPC. The source was whole blood, collected in connection with sensitization to the hapten diphenylcyclopropenone (DPC). This clonotype was sampled from a woman aged 45-65 years with alopecia areata. Some clones in this sample may be carry-over from other donors' samples. V and J are TRBV7-6 and TRBJ2-5; tentative D call: TRBD1 (5 bases). CDR3: CASSSHRQETQYF. The CDR3 DNA is TGTGCCAGCAGCTCCCACAGGCAAGAGACCCAGTACTTC.